The following is a TCR beta chain sequence with its context. What it binds is not known. Germline V CDR1 and CDR2: LNHNV, YYDKDF (reference sequence). Trimming removed 5 bases at V and 5 bases at J, with 15 bases between. The length of the CDR3 is 14 residues. Original methodology: ImmunoSEQ output held junction-only sequences without quality scores, so filtering differed. The assay was immunoSEQ multiplex PCR, and TCRdb's table has in-frame clones only and misses some. The DNA gave D and trimming, while V, J and clone size come from that table. The table has millions of clones, around nine tenths seen once. Donors, healthy HIV-negative adults, lacked recent acute infections or vaccinations. This sample stems from a study of shared clonotypes between healthy human individuals. Background on the study: Three plates each covered CD4 naive and memory; CD8 naive two, CD8 memory one.

Study-wide results and limits: Clonotype sharing among donors was expected to depend on sequencing depth.

The receptor's source is a man between 18 and 35 years old in good health. V usage is TRBV15 and J usage is TRBJ2-5, with D perhaps TRBD2 (6 bases). Sequencing used naive CD4+ T cells sorted from blood. This sample's subset: CD45RA+ positively selected. CDR3 sequence: CATSGGVGWETQYF. DNA for the CDR3: TGTGCCACCAGCGGCGGGGTGGGCTGGGAGACCCAGTACTTC.